This record covers a single T cell receptor (beta chain). The antigen remains unidentified. Donation came from healthy Caucasian individuals in Russia who were aged about 6 to 95. Per individual sample, total RNA of at least 5 micrograms was extracted. The sample belongs to a study of blood T cells in healthy people across ages. The study's findings and limits: Samples with more naive T cells showed higher observed beta diversity.

There are 14 residues in the CDR3. The ends were cut back, 5 bases at V and 7 bases at J, with 15 bases in the middle. Germline V gene sequence: CDR1 SGHVS, CDR2 FQNEAQ. A second PCR of about 6 to 11 cycles used a sample-barcoded 5' primer and a J-beta primer mix. TCRdb re-derived calls from the 5' RACE reads in MiXCR, one entry per CDR3 protein. The sample yields more than 650,000 distinct CDR3 sequences, 40% to 65% seen once. The chain employs TRBV7-8 and TRBJ1-5; D perhaps matches TRBD1 (6 bases). Sequences were obtained from blood. The receptor was derived from a man older than 75 in good health. CDR3 sequence reads: CASSEPGHIQPQHF. The CDR3 region has the DNA TGTGCCAGCAGCGAACCGGGACACATCCAGCCCCAGCATTTT.